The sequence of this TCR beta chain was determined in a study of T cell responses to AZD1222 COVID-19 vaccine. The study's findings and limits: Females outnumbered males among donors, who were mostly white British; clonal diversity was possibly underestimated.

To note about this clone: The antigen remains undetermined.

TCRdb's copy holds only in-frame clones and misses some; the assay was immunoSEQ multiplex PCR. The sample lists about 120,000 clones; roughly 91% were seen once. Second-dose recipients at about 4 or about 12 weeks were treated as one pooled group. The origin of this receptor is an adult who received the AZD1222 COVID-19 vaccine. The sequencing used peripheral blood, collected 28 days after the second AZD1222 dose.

The CDR3 loop reads CASRRDGNNEKLFF. The CDR3 nucleotides are TGTGCCAGCAGACGGGACGGAAATAATGAAAAACTGTTTTTT. V usage is TRBV3-1 (or the pseudogene TRBV3-2) and J usage is TRBJ1-4, with D maybe TRBD1 (5 bases). CDR1 and CDR2 from the germline V gene are LGHDT and YNNKEL (reference sequence). With 6 bases removed from V and 4 bases from J, the gap between germline ends came to 12 bases. The CDR3 extends over 14 amino acids.